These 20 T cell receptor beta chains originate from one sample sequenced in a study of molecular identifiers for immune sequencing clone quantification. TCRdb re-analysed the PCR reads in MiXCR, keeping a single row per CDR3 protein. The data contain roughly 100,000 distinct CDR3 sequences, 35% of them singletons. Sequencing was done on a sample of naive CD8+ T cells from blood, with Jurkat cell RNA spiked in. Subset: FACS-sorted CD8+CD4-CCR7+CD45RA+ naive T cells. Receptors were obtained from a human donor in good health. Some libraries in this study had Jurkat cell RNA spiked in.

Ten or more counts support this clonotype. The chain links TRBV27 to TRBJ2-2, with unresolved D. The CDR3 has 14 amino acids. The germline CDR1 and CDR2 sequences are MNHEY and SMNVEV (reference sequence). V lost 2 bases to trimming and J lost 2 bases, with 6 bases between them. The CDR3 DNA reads TGTGCCAGCAGTTTAGGAGTAAACACCGGGGAGCTGTTTTTT. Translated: CASSLGVNTGELFF.

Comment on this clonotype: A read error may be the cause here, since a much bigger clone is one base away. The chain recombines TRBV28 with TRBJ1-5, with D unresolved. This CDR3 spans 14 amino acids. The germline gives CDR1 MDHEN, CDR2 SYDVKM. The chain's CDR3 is CAGSPWGGNQPQHF. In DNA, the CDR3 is TGTGCCGGCAGCCCATGGGGAGGCAATCAGCCCCAGCATTTT. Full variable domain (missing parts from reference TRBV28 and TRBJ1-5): DVKVTQSSRYLVKRTGEKVFLECVQDMDHENMFWYRQDPGLGLRLIYFSYDVKMKEKGDIPEGYSVSREKKERFSLILESASTNQTSMYLCAGSPWGGNQPQHFGDGTRLSIL.

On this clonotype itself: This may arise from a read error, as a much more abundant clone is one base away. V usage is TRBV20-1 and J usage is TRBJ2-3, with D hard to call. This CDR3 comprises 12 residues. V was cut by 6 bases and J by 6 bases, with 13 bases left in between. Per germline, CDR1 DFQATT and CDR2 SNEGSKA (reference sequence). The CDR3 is CSANKGGDTQYF. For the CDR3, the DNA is TGCAGTGCAAATAAGGGCGGTGATACGCAGTATTTT.

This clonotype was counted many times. CDR3 amino acids: CASSLIPGTGETQYF. CDR3 sequence (DNA): TGTGCCAGCAGCTTAATTCCAGGGACGGGAGAGACCCAGTACTTC. The V call is TRBV7-6, the J call TRBJ2-5; either TRBD1 or TRBD2 may fit D (5 bases each). This CDR3 is 15 amino acids long. V dropped 2 bases and J dropped 4 bases, with 14 bases sitting between them. Germline V lookup: CDR1 SGHVS, CDR2 FNYEAQ.

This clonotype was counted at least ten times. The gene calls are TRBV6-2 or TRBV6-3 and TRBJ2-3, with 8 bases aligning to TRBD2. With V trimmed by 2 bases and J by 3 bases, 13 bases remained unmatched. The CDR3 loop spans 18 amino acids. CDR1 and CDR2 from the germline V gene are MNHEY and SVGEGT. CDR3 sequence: CASSYRPRSGRGTDTQYF. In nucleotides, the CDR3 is TGTGCCAGCAGTTACCGACCCCGGAGCGGGAGAGGTACAGATACGCAGTATTTT.

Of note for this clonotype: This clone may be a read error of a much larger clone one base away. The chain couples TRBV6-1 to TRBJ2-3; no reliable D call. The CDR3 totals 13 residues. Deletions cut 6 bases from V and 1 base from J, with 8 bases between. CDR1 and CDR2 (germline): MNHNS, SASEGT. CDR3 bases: TGTGCCAGCAGCGCATCTGGCACAGATACGCAGTATTTT. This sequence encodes CASSASGTDTQYF.

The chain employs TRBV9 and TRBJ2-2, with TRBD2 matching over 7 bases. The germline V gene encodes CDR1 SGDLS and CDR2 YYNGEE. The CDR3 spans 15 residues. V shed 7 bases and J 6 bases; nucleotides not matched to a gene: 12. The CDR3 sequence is CASHVEGGSPGELFF. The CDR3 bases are TGTGCCAGCCACGTAGAAGGCGGGAGCCCCGGGGAGCTGTTTTTT.

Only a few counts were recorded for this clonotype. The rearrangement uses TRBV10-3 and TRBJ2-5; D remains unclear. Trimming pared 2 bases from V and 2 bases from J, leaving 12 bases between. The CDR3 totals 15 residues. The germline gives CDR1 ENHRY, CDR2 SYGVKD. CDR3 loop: CAISETPSDQETQYF. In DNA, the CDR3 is TGTGCCATCAGTGAGACCCCCAGTGATCAAGAGACCCAGTACTTC.

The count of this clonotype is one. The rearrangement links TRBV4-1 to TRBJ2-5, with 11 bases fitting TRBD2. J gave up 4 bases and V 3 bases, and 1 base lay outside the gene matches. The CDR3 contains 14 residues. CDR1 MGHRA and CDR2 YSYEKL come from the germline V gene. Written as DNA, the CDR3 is TGCGCCAGCAGCCAGACTAGCGGGATAGAGACCCAGTACTTC. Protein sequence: CASSQTSGIETQYF.

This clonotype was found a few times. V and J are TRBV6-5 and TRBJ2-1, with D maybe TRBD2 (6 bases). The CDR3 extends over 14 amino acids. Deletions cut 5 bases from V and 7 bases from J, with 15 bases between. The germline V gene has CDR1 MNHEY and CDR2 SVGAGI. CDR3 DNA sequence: TGTGCCAGCAGTCCGACTAGAGGGAGAAATGAGCAGTTCTTC. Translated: CASSPTRGRNEQFF.

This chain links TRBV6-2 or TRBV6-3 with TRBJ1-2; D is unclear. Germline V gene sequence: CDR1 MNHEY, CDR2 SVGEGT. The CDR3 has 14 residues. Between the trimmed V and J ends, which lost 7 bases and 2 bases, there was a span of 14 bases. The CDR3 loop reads CASTLWAGNYGYTF. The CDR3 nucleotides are TGTGCCAGCACCCTCTGGGCAGGCAACTATGGCTACACCTTC.

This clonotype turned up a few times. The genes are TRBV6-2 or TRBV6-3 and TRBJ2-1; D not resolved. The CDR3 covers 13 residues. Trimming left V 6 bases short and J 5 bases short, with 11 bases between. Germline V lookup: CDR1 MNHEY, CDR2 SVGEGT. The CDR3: CASSWTVHNEQFF. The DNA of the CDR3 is TGTGCCAGCAGCTGGACGGTGCACAATGAGCAGTTCTTC.

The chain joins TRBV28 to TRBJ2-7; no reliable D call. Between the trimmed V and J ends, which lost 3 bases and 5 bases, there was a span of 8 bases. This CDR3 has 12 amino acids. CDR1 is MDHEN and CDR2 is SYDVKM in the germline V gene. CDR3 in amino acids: CASSFSPNEQYF. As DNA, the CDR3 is TGTGCCAGCAGTTTTTCCCCAAACGAGCAGTACTTC.

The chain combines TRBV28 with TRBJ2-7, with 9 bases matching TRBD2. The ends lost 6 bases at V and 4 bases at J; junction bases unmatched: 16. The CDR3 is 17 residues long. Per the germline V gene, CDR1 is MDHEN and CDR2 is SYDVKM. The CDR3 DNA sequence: TGTGCCAGCAGATCGGTTGGGCTAGCGGGAAGAGGATACGAGCAGTACTTC. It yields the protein CASRSVGLAGRGYEQYF.

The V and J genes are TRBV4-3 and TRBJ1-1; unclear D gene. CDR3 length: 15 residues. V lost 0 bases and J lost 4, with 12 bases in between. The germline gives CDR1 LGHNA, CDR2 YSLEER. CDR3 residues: CASSQDPIRSTEAFF. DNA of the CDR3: TGCGCCAGCAGCCAAGACCCCATAAGGAGCACTGAAGCTTTCTTT.

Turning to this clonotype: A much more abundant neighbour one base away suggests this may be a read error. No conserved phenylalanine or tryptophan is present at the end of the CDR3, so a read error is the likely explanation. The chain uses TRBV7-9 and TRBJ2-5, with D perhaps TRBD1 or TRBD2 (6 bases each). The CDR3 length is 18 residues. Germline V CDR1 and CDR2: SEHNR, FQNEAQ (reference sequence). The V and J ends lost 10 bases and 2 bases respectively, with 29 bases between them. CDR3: CAMEGGRANPSGQETQYY. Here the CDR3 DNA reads TGTGCCATGGAGGGGGGCAGAGCTAACCCTTCGGGACAAGAGACCCAGTACTAC.

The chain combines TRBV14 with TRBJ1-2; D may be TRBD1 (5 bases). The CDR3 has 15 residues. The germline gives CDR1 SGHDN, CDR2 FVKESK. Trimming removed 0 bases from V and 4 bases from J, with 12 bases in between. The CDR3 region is CASSQDVKGTYGYTF. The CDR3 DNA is TGTGCCAGCAGCCAAGACGTCAAAGGGACCTATGGCTACACCTTC.

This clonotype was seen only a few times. CDR3 protein: CAATAVPGTSGAYEQYF. DNA for the CDR3: TGTGCCGCCACTGCCGTCCCCGGGACTAGCGGGGCCTACGAGCAGTACTTC. The chain combines TRBV24-1 with TRBJ2-7; 13 bases match TRBD2. J was trimmed by 2 bases and V by 12 bases; bases with no gene match: 15. CDR3 length equals 17 residues. Germline-derived CDR1 and CDR2 are KGHDR and SFDVKD.

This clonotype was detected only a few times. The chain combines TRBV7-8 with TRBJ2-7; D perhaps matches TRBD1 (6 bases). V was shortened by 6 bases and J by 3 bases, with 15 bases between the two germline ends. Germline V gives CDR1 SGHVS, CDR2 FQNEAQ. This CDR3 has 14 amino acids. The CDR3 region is CASRPEWGHYEQYF. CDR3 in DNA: TGTGCCAGCAGGCCAGAATGGGGGCACTACGAGCAGTACTTC.

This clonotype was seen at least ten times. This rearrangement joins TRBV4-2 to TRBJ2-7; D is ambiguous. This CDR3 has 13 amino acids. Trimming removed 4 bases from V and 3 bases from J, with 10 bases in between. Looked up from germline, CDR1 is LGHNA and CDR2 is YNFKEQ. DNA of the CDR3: TGTGCCAGCAGCCCAACATCGGGCTACGAGCAGTACTTC. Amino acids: CASSPTSGYEQYF.